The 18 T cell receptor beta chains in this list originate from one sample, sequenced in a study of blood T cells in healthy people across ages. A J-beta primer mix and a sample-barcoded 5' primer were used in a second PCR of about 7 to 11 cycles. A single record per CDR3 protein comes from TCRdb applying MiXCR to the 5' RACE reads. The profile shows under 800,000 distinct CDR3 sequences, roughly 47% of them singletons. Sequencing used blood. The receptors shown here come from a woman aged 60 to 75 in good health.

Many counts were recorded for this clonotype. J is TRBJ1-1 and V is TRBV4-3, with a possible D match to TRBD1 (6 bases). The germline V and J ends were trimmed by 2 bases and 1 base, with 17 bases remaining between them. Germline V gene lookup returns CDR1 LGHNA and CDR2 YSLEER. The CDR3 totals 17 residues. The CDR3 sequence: CASSQSFEDSANTEAFF. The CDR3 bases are TGCGCCAGCAGCCAATCGTTTGAGGACAGTGCGAACACTGAAGCTTTCTTT.

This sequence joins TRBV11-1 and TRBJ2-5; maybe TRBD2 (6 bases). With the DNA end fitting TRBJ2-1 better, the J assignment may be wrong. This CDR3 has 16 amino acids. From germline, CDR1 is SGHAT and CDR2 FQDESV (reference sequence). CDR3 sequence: CASSLNGRGIQETQFF. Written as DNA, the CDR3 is TGTGCCAGCAGCCTGAATGGGCGGGGCATCCAAGAGACCCAGTTCTTC.

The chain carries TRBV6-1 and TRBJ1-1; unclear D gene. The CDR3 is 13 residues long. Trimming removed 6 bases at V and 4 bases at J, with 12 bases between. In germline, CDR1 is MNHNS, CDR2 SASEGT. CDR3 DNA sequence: TGTGCCAGCAGGGGCCCCTCTGGCACTGAAGCTTTCTTT. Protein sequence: CASRGPSGTEAFF.

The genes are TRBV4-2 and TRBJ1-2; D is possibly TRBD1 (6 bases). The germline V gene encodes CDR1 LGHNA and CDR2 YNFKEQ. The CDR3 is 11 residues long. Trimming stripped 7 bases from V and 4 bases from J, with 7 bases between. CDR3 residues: CASMDSYGYTF. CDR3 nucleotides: TGTGCCAGCATGGACAGCTATGGCTACACCTTC.

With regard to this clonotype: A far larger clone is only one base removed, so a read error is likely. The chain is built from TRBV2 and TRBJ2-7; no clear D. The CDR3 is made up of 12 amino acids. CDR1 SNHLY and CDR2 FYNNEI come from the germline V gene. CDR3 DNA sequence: TGTCCCAGCAGCCTGAGCTCCTACGAGCAGTACTTC. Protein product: CPSSLSSYEQYF. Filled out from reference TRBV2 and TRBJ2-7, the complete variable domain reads EPEVTQTPSHQVTQMGQEVILRCVPISNHLYFYWYRQILGQKVEFLVSFYNNEISEKSEIFDDQFSVERPDGSNFTLKIRSTKLEDSAMYFCPSSLSSYEQYFGPGTRLTVT.

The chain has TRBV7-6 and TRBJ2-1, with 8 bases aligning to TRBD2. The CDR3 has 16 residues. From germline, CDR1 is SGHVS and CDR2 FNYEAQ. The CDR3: CVGSLSGGSSYNEQFF. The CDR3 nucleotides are TGTGTCGGCAGCCTCAGCGGGGGTAGCTCCTACAATGAGCAGTTCTTC.

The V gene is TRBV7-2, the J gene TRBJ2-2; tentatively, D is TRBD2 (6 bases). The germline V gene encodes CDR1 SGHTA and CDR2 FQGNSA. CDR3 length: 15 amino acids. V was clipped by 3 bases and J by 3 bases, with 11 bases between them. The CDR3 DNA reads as TGTGCCAGCAGCTTCGGGAGTCTGGACACCGGGGAGCTGTTTTTT. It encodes CASSFGSLDTGELFF.

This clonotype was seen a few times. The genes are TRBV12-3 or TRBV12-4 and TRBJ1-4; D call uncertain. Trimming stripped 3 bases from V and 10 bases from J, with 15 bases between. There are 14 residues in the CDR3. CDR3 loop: CASSFSFTGGKLFF. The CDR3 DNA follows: TGTGCCAGCAGTTTTTCCTTCACGGGCGGAAAACTGTTTTTT.

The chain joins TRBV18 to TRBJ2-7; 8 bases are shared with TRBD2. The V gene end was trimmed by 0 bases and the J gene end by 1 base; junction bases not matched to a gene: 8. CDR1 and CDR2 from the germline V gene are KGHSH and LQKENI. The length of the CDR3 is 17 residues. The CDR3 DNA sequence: TGTGCCAGCTCACCACCTGGACTAGCAGGATGGTCCTACGAGCAGTACTTC. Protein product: CASSPPGLAGWSYEQYF.

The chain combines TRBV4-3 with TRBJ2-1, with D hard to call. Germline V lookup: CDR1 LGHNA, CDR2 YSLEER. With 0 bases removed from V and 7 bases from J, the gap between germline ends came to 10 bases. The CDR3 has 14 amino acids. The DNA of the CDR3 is TGCGCCAGCAGCCAAGAGCGCAGGTTGAATGAGCAGTTCTTC. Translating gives CASSQERRLNEQFF.

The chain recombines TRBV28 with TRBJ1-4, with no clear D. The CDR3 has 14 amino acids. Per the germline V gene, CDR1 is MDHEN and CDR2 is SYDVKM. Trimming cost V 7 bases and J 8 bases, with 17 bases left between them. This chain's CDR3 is CASTEDTTGEKLFF. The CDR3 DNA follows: TGTGCCAGCACAGAAGACACAACTGGGGAAAAACTGTTTTTT.

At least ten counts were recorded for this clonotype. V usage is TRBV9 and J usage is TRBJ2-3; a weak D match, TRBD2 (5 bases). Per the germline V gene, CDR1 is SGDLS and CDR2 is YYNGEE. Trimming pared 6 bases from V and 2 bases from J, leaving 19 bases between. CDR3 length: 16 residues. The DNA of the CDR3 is TGTGCCAGCACCCCCTTTCGGGCGGAGGCCACAGATACGCAGTATTTT. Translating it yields CASTPFRAEATDTQYF. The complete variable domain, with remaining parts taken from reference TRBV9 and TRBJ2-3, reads DSGVTQTPKHLITATGQRVTLRCSPRSGDLSVYWYQQSLDQGLQFLIQYYNGEERAKGNILERFSAQQFPDLHSELNLSSLELGDSALYFCASTPFRAEATDTQYFGPGTRLTVL.

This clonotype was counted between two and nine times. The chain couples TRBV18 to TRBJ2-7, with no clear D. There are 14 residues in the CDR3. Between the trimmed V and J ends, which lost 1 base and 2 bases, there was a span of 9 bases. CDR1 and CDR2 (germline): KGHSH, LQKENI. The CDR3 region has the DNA TGTGCCAGCTCACCACGTCCAGATGCCTACGAGCAGTACTTC. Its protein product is CASSPRPDAYEQYF.

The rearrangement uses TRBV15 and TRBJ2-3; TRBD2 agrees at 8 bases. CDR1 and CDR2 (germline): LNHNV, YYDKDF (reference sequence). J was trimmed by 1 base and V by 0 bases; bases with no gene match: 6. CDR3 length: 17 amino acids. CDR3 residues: CATSRDKGLGGTDTQYF. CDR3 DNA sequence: TGTGCCACCAGCAGAGATAAGGGACTAGGGGGCACAGATACGCAGTATTTT.

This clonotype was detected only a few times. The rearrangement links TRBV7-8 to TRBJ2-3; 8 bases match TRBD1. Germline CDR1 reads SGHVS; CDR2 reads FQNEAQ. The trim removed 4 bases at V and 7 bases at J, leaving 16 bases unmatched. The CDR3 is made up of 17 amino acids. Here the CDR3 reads CASSSPKKQGASHTQYF. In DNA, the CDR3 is TGTGCCAGCAGCTCCCCCAAAAAGCAGGGGGCGTCCCATACGCAGTATTTT.

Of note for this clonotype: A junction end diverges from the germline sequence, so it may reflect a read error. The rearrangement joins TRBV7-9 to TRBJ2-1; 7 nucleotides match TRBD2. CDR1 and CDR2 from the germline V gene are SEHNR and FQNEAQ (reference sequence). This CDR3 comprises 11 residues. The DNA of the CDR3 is TGTGCCAGCGGCGGGAGTAGTGAGCGGTTCTTC. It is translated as CASGGSSERFF.

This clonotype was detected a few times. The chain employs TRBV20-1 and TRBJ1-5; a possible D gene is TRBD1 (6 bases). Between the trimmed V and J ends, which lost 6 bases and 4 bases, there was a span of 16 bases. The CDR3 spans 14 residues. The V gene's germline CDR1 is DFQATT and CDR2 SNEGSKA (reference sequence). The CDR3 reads CSANRQVGNQPQHF. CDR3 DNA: TGCAGTGCCAACAGACAGGTTGGGAATCAGCCCCAGCATTTT.

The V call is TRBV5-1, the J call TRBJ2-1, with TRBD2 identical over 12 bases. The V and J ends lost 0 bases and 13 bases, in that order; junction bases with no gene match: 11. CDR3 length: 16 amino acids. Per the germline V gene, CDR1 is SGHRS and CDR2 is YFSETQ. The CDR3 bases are TGCGCCAGCAGCTTGGTCGGGGGACTAGCGGGCCCTGGACAGTTCTTC. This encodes CASSLVGGLAGPGQFF.